Shown below are 14 T cell receptor beta chains from a single sample sequenced in a study of blood T cell repertoires in COVID-19. Using immunoSEQ multiplex PCR, the repertoire was profiled, and TCRdb retains in-frame clones only, with some absent. The sample consists of roughly 500,000 clones, 85% to 90% of them appearing once. The specimen sequenced was PBMCs or T cells enriched from blood (not recorded which). The receptors originated from a woman aged 40 to 50 who had recovered from COVID-19.

This clone was seen only a few times. The rearrangement links TRBV7-9 to TRBJ1-2, with 9 bases that match TRBD1. J gave up 6 bases and V 4 bases, and 3 bases lay outside the gene matches. The CDR3 has 13 residues. The germline V gene encodes CDR1 SEHNR and CDR2 FQNEAQ (reference sequence). This CDR3 reads CASSSDRGDGYTF. The CDR3 region has the DNA TGTGCCAGCAGCTCGGACAGGGGAGATGGCTACACCTTC.

This chain joins TRBV7-2 and TRBJ2-3; D is possibly TRBD1 (6 bases). Germline assignment: CDR1 SGHTA and CDR2 FQGNSA. With 4 bases removed from V and 0 bases from J, the gap between germline ends came to 17 bases. CDR3 length: 17 residues. CDR3 in amino acids: CASSSPPGQTSTDTQYF. CDR3 in DNA: TGTGCCAGCAGCTCGCCACCCGGACAGACAAGCACAGATACGCAGTATTTT.

The chain couples TRBV11-3 to TRBJ1-2; TRBD1 matches 7 bases. V gave up 5 bases and J gave up 4 bases; unmatched junction bases: 13. CDR1 is SGHNT and CDR2 is YENEEA in the germline V gene. The CDR3 has 16 amino acids. CDR3 amino acids: CASSHPDRVDGYGYTF. Here the CDR3 DNA reads TGTGCCAGCAGCCACCCCGACAGGGTGGATGGCTATGGCTACACCTTC.

The J gene is TRBJ1-4, the V gene TRBV7-9; 8 bases agree with TRBD1. This CDR3 has 15 residues. The germline CDR1 and CDR2 sequences are SEHNR and FQNEAQ (reference sequence). The trim removed 3 bases at V and 3 bases at J, leaving 3 bases unmatched. This CDR3 is CASSFQGAPNEKLFF. The DNA for the CDR3 is TGTGCCAGCAGCTTCCAGGGGGCTCCTAATGAAAAACTGTTTTTT.

This chain uses TRBV24-1 with TRBJ2-1; 7 nucleotides match TRBD1. The junction had 6 bases not matched to a gene; V was cut back by 10 bases and J by 7 bases. CDR3 size: 12 residues. Per germline, CDR1 KGHDR and CDR2 SFDVKD. The CDR3 protein is CATMTGLNEQFF. The CDR3 DNA reads as TGTGCCACGATGACAGGGCTGAATGAGCAGTTCTTC.

The chain has TRBV10-3 and TRBJ2-5; D not certain. V lost 8 bases to trimming and J lost 2 bases, with 9 bases between them. The CDR3 is made up of 12 amino acids. CDR1 is ENHRY and CDR2 is SYGVKD in the germline V gene. CDR3 sequence: CAIGTAQETQYF. CDR3 nucleotides: TGTGCCATCGGAACAGCACAAGAGACCCAGTACTTC.

V usage is TRBV7-2 and J usage is TRBJ1-1; D gene unclear. The CDR3 contains 15 residues. V shed 4 bases and J shed 4 bases, with 16 bases lying between them. CDR1 SGHTA and CDR2 FQGNSA come from the germline V gene. CDR3 amino acids: CASSSQEGRTTEAFF. DNA of the CDR3: TGTGCCAGCAGCTCCCAGGAAGGGAGGACCACTGAAGCTTTCTTT.

The V gene is TRBV29-1, the J gene TRBJ1-2; D gene uncertain. Germline CDR1 SQVTM, CDR2 ANQGSEA. The ends were cut back, 4 bases at V and 1 base at J, with 13 bases in the middle. The CDR3 contains 14 residues. CDR3 sequence: CSVVLLLDNYGYTF. Here the CDR3 DNA reads TGCAGCGTTGTTCTCCTCCTAGATAACTATGGCTACACCTTC.

The chain has TRBV19 and TRBJ1-2; 11 nucleotides match TRBD1. The V segment lost 5 bases and the J segment 3 bases; nucleotides outside the gene matches: 11. The CDR3 is 17 amino acids. CDR1 and CDR2 (germline): LNHDA, SQIVND (reference sequence). The DNA of the CDR3 is TGTGCCAGTAGTCGCCGACTACCGGGACAGGGGGACTATGGCTACACCTTC. The encoded protein is CASSRRLPGQGDYGYTF.

This chain links TRBV25-1 with TRBJ2-1; TRBD2 agrees at 11 bases. CDR3 length equals 16 residues. V shed 1 base, J shed 9 bases, and the junction held 8 bases outside the gene matches. Germline CDR1 is MGHDK and CDR2 is SYGVNS. The CDR3 sequence: CASSEWGLAVEGEQFF. In nucleotides, the CDR3 is TGTGCCAGCAGTGAATGGGGACTAGCGGTAGAGGGTGAGCAGTTCTTC.

V usage is TRBV5-8 and J usage is TRBJ1-6, with D possibly TRBD1 on 5 matching bases. The CDR3 has 14 residues. Germline-derived CDR1 and CDR2 are SGHTS and YDEGEE. Trimming stripped 0 bases from V and 5 bases from J, with 6 bases between. The CDR3 loop reads CASSLGQNNSPLHF. The CDR3 DNA follows: TGTGCCAGCAGCTTGGGACAGAATAATTCACCCCTCCACTTT.

The V and J genes are TRBV20-1 and TRBJ1-1; D remains unclear. V gave up 3 bases and J gave up 3 bases, with 5 bases separating them. Per germline, CDR1 DFQATT and CDR2 SNEGSKA (reference sequence). The CDR3 runs 11 residues. The CDR3 DNA sequence: TGCAGTGCTAGCACTTACACTGAAGCTTTCTTT. Protein: CSASTYTEAFF.

The rearrangement joins TRBV5-1 to TRBJ1-1; D call uncertain. V lost 6 bases and J 1 base, leaving 10 bases between the germline ends. From germline, CDR1 is SGHRS and CDR2 YFSETQ. The CDR3 consists of 13 residues. CDR3 sequence reads: CASKRQPNTEAFF. The CDR3, as DNA: TGCGCCAGCAAACGACAACCGAACACTGAAGCTTTCTTT.

The rearrangement links TRBV29-1 to TRBJ1-2; D call uncertain. The CDR3 is made up of 12 amino acids. Germline CDR1 and CDR2: SQVTM and ANQGSEA. V was clipped by 2 bases and J by 6 bases, with 10 bases between them. CDR3 protein: CSVESRGHGYTF. CDR3 nucleotide sequence: TGCAGCGTTGAAAGCCGTGGGCATGGCTACACCTTC.